One sample yielded the 10 T cell receptor beta chains listed below, sequenced in a study of vaccination effects on CD4 cells after COVID-19. Which antigens these TCRs recognize remains unknown. Assay: immunoSEQ multiplex PCR; the TCRdb copy retains only in-frame clones and omits some. The sample shows about 27,000 clones, roughly 68% of them seen only once. Before sequencing took place, the ViraFEST assay used viral peptide pools to expand antigen-specific CD4+ T cells. Having been cultured for 9 to 11 days, the cells underwent CD4+ T cell isolation. The healthy vaccine recipients, who had no prior SARS-CoV-2 infection, showed negative nucleocapsid antibodies. The material was CD4+ T cells from PBMCs cultured with HCoV-NL63 spike peptides, obtained before COVID-19 vaccination. The receptors derive from a human donor who received a COVID-19 vaccine.

The rearrangement uses TRBV7-2 and TRBJ1-6; no clear D gene. Germline CDR1 reads SGHTA; CDR2 reads FQGNSA. CDR3 length equals 15 residues. V lost 5 bases to trimming and J lost 4 bases, with 12 bases between them. CDR3 residues: CASSLLLGYNSPLHF. The DNA for the CDR3 is TGTGCCAGCAGCCTTCTCTTGGGGTATAATTCACCCCTCCACTTT.

This clone was recorded only once. The chain recombines TRBV5-5 with TRBJ1-4; a possible D gene is TRBD1 (5 bases). This CDR3 contains 16 residues. Germline V gene data show CDR1 as SGHKS and CDR2 as YYEKEE (reference sequence). Between the trimmed V and J ends, which lost 5 bases and 8 bases, there was a span of 22 bases. The CDR3 nucleotides are TGTGCCAGCAGTTCCACTCTGAGGGGCGAGGCGGAAAAACTGTTTTTT. Its protein is CASSSTLRGEAEKLFF.

The chain carries TRBV13 and TRBJ1-2; no definite D call. This CDR3 is 13 amino acids long. From germline, CDR1 is PRHDT and CDR2 FYEKMQ (reference sequence). Deletions cut 6 bases from V and 4 bases from J, with 12 bases between. The CDR3 is CASSGSLGYGYTF. The DNA of the CDR3 is TGTGCCAGCAGTGGCTCGCTCGGCTATGGCTACACCTTC.

V usage is TRBV6-6 and J usage is TRBJ1-2; 8 positions match TRBD1. CDR1 is MNHNY and CDR2 is SVGAGI in the germline V gene (reference sequence). The CDR3 sequence is 15 residues long. V shed 4 bases, J shed 4 bases, and the junction held 8 bases outside the gene matches. CDR3 region: CASSSSTDRGYGYTF. CDR3 nucleotides: TGTGCCAGCAGTTCCAGTACAGACAGGGGCTATGGCTACACCTTC.

The J gene is TRBJ1-4, the V gene TRBV6-5; D remains ambiguous. The germline V and J ends were trimmed by 11 bases and 7 bases, with 17 bases remaining between them. Germline V gene sequence: CDR1 MNHEY, CDR2 SVGAGI. CDR3 length: 13 residues. The CDR3 region is CACRSRDREKLFF. The CDR3 DNA sequence: TGTGCCTGCCGGTCCCGGGATCGTGAAAAACTGTTTTTT.

The genes are TRBV21-1 and TRBJ2-1; the tabulated D call, TRBD1, remains unverified against the DNA. TRBV21-1 is labeled a pseudogene. The CDR3 is made up of 18 amino acids. CDR3 coding DNA: TGTGCCAGCAGCAAACTCGCCGGACAGGGAAATTCTAACAATGAGCAGTTCTTC. Translating gives CASSKLAGQGNSNNEQFF.

This sequence joins TRBV12-3 or TRBV12-4 and TRBJ1-6; no clear D. The CDR3 has 13 residues. V was pared by 5 bases and J by 1 base, with 3 bases between. CDR3 nucleotides: TGTGCCAGCAGTCGGTCCTATAATTCACCCCTCCACTTT. Residues: CASSRSYNSPLHF.

The V and J genes are TRBV28 and TRBJ1-1; 11 nucleotides match TRBD1. CDR1 is MDHEN and CDR2 is SYDVKM in the germline V gene. The CDR3 sequence is 14 residues long. V lost 6 bases, J lost 11 bases, and 11 bases stayed unmatched. CDR3 nucleotide sequence: TGTGCCAGCAGGACCCGGACAGGGGGCGCGATGGCTTTCTTT. Protein product: CASRTRTGGAMAFF. Full variable domain (outside the CDR3, taken from reference TRBV28 and TRBJ1-1): DVKVTQSSRYLVKRTGEKVFLECVQDMDHENMFWYRQDPGLGLRLIYFSYDVKMKEKGDIPEGYSVSREKKERFSLILESASTNQTSMYLCASRTRTGGAMAFFGQGTRLTVV.

The genes are TRBV3-1 (or the pseudogene TRBV3-2) and TRBJ2-4; 8 bases agree with TRBD1. Germline CDR1 is LGHDT and CDR2 is YNNKEL (reference sequence). V was clipped by 1 base and J by 8 bases; unmatched bases: 7. The CDR3 loop spans 15 amino acids. CDR3 nucleotides: TGTGCCAGCAGCCAAGTCTCAGGGGGCGGGTACATTCAGTACTTC. This gives the protein CASSQVSGGGYIQYF.

V and J are TRBV12-3 or TRBV12-4 and TRBJ1-2; D is undetermined. The CDR3 loop spans 12 amino acids. The germline V and J ends were trimmed by 2 bases and 6 bases, with 7 bases remaining between them. CDR3 sequence reads: CASSLYGNGYTF. The DNA for the CDR3 is TGTGCCAGCAGTTTATATGGGAATGGCTACACCTTC.